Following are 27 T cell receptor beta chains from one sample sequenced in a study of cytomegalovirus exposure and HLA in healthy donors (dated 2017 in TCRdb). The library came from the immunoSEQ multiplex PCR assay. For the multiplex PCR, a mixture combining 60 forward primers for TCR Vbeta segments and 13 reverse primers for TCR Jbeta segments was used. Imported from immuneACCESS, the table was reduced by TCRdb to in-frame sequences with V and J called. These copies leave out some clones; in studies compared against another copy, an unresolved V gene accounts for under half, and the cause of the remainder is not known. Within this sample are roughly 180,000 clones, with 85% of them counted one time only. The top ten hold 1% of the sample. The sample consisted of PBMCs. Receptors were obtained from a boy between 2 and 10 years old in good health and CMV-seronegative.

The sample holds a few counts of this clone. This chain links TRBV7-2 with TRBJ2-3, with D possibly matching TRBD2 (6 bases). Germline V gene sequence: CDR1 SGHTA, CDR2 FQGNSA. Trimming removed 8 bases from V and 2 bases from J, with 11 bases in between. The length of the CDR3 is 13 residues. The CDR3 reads CASHSGYTDTQYF. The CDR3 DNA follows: TGTGCCAGCCATAGCGGTTACACAGATACGCAGTATTTT.

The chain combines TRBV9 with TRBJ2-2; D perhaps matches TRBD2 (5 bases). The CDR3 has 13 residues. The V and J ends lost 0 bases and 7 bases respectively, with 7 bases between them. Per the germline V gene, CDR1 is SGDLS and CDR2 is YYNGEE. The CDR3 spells CASSVGGYGELFF. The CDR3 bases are TGTGCCAGCAGCGTAGGAGGGTACGGGGAGCTGTTTTTT.

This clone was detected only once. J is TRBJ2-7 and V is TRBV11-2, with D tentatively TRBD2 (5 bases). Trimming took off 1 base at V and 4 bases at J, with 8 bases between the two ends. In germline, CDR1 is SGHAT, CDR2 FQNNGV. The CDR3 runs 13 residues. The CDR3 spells CASSLAAAYEQYF. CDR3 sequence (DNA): TGTGCCAGCAGCTTAGCAGCGGCTTACGAGCAGTACTTC.

The CDR3 protein is CASSLDRGRALSSTDTQYF. The CDR3 DNA follows: TGCGCCAGCAGCCTCGACAGGGGGCGAGCCCTTTCTAGCACAGATACGCAGTATTTT. The chain has TRBV5-1 and TRBJ2-3; the match to TRBD1 covers 10 bases. CDR3 size: 19 residues. CDR1 SGHRS and CDR2 YFSETQ come from the germline V gene. With V trimmed by 4 bases and J by 0 bases, 14 bases remained unmatched.

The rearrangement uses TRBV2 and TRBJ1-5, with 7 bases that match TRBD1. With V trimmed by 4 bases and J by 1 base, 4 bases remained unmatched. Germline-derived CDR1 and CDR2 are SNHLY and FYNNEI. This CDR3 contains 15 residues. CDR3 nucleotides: TGTGCCAGCAGTGGCCAGGGGGGCAGCAATCAGCCCCAGCATTTT. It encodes CASSGQGGSNQPQHF.

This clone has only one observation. The CDR3 DNA follows: TGTGCCATCCTCCGGGACTCCACCGGGGAGCTGTTTTTT. This translates into CAILRDSTGELFF. The chain recombines TRBV10-3 with TRBJ2-2, with D maybe TRBD2 (6 bases). V was cut by 8 bases and J by 4 bases, with 11 bases left in between. The length of the CDR3 is 13 residues. The germline CDR1 and CDR2 sequences are ENHRY and SYGVKD.

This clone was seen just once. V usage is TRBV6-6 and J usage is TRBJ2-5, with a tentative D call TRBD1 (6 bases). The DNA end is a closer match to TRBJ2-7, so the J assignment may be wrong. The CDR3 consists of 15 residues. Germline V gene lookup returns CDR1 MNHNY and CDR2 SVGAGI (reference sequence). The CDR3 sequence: CASSYGRGYSYEQYF. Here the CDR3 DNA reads TGTGCCAGCAGTTACGGCAGGGGTTACTCCTACGAGCAGTACTTC.

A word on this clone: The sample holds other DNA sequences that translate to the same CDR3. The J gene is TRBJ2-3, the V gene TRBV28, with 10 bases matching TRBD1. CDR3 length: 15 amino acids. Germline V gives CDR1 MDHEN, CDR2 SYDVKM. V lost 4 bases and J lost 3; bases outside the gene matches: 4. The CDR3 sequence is CASSSPGQGTDTQYF. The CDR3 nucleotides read TGTGCCAGCAGTTCGCCGGGACAGGGGACAGATACGCAGTATTTT.

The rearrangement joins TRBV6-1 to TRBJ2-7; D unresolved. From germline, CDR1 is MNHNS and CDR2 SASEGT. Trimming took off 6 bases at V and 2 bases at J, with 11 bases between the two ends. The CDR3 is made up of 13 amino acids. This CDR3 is CASRLDTTYEQYV. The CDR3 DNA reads TGTGCCAGCAGGCTCGACACGACCTACGAGCAGTACGTC.

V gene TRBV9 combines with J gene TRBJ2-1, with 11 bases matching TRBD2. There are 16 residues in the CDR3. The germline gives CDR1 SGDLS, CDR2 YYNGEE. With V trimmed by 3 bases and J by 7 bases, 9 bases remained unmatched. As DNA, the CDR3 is TGTGCCAGCAGCGCGCCACTAGCGGGAGAGGTTAATGAGCAGTTCTTC. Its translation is CASSAPLAGEVNEQFF. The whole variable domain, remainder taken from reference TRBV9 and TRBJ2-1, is DSGVTQTPKHLITATGQRVTLRCSPRSGDLSVYWYQQSLDQGLQFLIQYYNGEERAKGNILERFSAQQFPDLHSELNLSSLELGDSALYFCASSAPLAGEVNEQFFGPGTRLTVL.

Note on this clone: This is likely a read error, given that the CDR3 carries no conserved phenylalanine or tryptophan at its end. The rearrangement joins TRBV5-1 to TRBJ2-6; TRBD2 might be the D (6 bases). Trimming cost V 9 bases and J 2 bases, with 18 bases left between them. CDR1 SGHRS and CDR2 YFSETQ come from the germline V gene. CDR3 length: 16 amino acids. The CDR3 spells CATSPPGGAGANVLTL. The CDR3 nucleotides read TGCGCCACCTCACCCCCTGGCGGGGCTGGGGCCAACGTCCTGACTCTC.

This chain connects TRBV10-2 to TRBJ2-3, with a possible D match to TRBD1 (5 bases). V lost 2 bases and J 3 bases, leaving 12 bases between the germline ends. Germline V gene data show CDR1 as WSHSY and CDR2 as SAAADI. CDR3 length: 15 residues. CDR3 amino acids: CASSETLTVTDTQYF. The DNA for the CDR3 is TGCGCCAGCAGTGAGACCTTGACAGTAACAGATACGCAGTATTTT.

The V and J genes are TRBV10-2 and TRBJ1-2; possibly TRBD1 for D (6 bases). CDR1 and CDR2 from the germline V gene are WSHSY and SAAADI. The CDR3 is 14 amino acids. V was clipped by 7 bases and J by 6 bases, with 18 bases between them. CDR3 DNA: TGCGCCAGCACCACCCACCGGGGACAACATGGCTACACCTTC. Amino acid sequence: CASTTHRGQHGYTF.

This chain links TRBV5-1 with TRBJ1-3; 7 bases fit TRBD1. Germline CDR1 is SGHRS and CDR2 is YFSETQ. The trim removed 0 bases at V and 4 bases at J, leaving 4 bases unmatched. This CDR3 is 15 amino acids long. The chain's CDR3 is CASSLVGQPGNTIYF. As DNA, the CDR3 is TGCGCCAGCAGCTTGGTGGGACAGCCGGGAAACACCATATATTTT.

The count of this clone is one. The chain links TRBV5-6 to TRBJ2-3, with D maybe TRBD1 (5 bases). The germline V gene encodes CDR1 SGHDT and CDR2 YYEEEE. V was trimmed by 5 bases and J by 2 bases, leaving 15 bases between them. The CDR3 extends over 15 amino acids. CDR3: CASRKLSGHTDTQYF. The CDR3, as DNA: TGTGCCAGCAGGAAGCTGTCAGGACACACAGATACGCAGTATTTT. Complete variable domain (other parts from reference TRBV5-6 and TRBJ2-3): DAGVTQSPTHLIKTRGQQVTLRCSPKSGHDTVSWYQQALGQGPQFIFQYYEEEERQRGNFPDRFSGHQFPNYSSELNVNALLLGDSALYLCASRKLSGHTDTQYFGPGTRLTVL.

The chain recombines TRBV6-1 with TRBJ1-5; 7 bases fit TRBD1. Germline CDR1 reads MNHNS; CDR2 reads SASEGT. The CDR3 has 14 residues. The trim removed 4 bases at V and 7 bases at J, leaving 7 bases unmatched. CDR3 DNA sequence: TGTGCCAGCAGTGTGACAGGGTTTCAGCAGCCCCAGCATTTT. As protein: CASSVTGFQQPQHF.

The CDR3 reads CSVEWGDTEAFF. The CDR3 coding sequence is TGCAGCGTTGAATGGGGGGACACTGAAGCTTTCTTT. The chain employs TRBV29-1 and TRBJ1-1; D might be TRBD1 (5 bases). Per germline, CDR1 SQVTM and CDR2 ANQGSEA. The CDR3 contains 12 residues. V was shortened by 2 bases and J by 3 bases, with 7 bases between the two germline ends.

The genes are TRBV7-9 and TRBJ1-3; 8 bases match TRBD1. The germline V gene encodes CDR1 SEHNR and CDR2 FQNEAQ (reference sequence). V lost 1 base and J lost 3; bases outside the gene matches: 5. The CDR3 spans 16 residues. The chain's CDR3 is CASSLGQGADGNTIYF. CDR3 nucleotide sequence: TGTGCCAGCAGCTTAGGTCAGGGGGCGGATGGAAACACCATATATTTT.

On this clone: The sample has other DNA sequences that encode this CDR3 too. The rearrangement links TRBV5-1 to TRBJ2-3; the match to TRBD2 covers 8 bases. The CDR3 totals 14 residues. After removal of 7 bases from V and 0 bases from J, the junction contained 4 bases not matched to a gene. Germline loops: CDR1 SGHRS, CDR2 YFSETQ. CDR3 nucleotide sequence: TGCGCCAGCGAATCTAGCGGGAGCACAGATACGCAGTATTTT. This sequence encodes CASESSGSTDTQYF.

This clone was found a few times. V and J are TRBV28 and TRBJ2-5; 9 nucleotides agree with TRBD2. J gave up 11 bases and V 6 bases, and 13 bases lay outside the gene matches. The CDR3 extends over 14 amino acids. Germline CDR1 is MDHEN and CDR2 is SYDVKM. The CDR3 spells CASSAELAGREQYF. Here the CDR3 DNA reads TGTGCCAGCAGCGCGGAGCTAGCGGGGAGGGAGCAGTACTTC.

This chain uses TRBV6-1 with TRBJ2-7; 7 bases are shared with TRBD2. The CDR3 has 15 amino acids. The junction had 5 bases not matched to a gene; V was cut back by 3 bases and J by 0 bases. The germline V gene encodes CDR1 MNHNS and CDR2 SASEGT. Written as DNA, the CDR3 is TGTGCCAGCAGTGACTTCGGGAGGAGCTCCTACGAGCAGTACTTC. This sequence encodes CASSDFGRSSYEQYF.

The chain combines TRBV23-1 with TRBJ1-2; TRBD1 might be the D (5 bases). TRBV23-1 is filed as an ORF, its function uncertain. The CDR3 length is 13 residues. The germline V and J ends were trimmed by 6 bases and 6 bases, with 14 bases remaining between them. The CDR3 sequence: CASSDSTQDGYTF. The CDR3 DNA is TGCGCCAGCAGCGACAGCACCCAGGATGGCTACACCTTC.

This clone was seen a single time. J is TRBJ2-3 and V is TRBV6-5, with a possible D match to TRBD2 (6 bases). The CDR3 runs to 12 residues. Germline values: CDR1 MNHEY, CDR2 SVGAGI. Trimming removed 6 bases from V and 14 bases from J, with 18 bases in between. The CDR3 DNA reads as TGTGCCAGCAGGGGGGGACTCCAGTCGTGGTATTTT. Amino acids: CASRGGLQSWYF.

Here the CDR3 reads CASSPNKETQYF. In DNA form, the CDR3 reads TGTGCCAGCTCACCTAACAAGGAGACCCAGTACTTC. The rearrangement joins TRBV18 to TRBJ2-5, with D uncertain. V lost 3 bases to trimming and J lost 5 bases, with 7 bases between them. This CDR3 contains 12 residues. Looked up from germline, CDR1 is KGHSH and CDR2 is LQKENI.

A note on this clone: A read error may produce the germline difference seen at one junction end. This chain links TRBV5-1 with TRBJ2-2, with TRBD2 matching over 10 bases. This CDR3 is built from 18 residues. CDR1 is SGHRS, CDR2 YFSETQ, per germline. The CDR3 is CVSSSSGSGGTFTGELFF. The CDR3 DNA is TGCGTCAGCAGCTCCTCGGGTAGCGGGGGGACCTTCACCGGGGAGCTGTTTTTT.

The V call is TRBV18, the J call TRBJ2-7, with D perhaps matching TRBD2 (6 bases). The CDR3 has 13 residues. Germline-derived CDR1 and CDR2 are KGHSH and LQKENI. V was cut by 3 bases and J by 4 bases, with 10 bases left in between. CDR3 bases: TGTGCCAGCTCACCCGGGACTCGTTACGAGCAGTACGTC. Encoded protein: CASSPGTRYEQYV.

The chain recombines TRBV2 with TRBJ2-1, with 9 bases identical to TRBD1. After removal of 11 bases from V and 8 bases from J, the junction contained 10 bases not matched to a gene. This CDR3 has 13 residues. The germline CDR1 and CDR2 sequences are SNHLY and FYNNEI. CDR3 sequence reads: CARAGGQGDEQFF. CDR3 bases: TGTGCCCGGGCCGGGGGACAGGGAGATGAGCAGTTCTTC.